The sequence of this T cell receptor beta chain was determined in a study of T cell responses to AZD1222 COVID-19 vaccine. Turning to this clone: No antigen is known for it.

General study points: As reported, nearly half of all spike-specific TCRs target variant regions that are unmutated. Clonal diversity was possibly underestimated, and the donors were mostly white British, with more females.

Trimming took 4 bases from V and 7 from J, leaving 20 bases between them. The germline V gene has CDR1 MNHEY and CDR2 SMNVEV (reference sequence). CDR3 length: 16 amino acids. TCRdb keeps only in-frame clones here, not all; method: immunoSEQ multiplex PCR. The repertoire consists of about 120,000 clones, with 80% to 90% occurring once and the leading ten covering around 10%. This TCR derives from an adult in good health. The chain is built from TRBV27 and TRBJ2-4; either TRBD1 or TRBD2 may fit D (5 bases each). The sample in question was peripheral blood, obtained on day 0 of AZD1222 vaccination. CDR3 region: CASSYTGPPPFNIQYF. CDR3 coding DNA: TGTGCCAGCAGTTACACGGGACCTCCCCCCTTTAACATTCAGTACTTC.